The following is a TCR beta chain sequence with its context. Its antigen is still unknown. These data originate in a study of T-cell memory formation after mild COVID-19. Study-wide results and caveats: Contracting CD8+ clones were enriched in EMRA, CD4+ mainly in CM and EM. Clones contracting over day 15 to 85 were CD4/CD8 balanced, with later expanders leaning CD4+. A subset of responding clones appeared in pre-infection memory, suggesting cross-reactive memory joined.

A single record per CDR3 protein comes from TCRdb applying MiXCR to the 5' RACE reads. The top ten clones hold approximately 20% of a sample with about 360,000 distinct CDR3 sequences, around 15% of them seen once. The TCR originated in a man younger than 35 who had mild COVID-19 (a few samples of this study predate the infection). Cell type and time point are not known. The specimen sequenced was PBMCs or a T cell subset sorted from them (not recorded which).

The CDR3 here is CSVVEARGDGYTF. The CDR3 region has the DNA TGCAGTGTTGTAGAGGCTAGGGGGGATGGCTACACCTTC. This rearrangement joins TRBV20-1 to TRBJ1-2; D perhaps matches TRBD1 (6 bases). Trimming left V 7 bases short and J 6 bases short, with 18 bases between. The CDR3 is made up of 13 amino acids. CDR1 and CDR2 from the germline V gene are DFQATT and SNEGSKA (reference sequence).